The 15 T cell receptor beta chains in this list originate from one sample, sequenced in a study of CD8+CD57+ T cells in acquired aplastic anemia. In patients chosen for sequencing, flow cytometry had shown CD8+CD57+ cell expansion. The template for TCR beta VDJ and CDR3 sequence profiling was genomic DNA. TCRdb passed the reads through MiXCR, listing each CDR3 protein once. The repertoire consists of about 160,000 distinct CDR3 sequences, with 40% to 60% occurring once and the leading ten covering around a third. Material: sorted CD4+, CD8+, or CD8+CD57+ T cells (not recorded which) from PBMCs. These receptors all come from a human donor with aplastic anemia.

Concerning this clonotype: The germline gene is not matched at one end of the junction; a read error may be the cause. This sequence joins TRBV5-5 and TRBJ2-3; D remains ambiguous. Germline-derived CDR1 and CDR2 are SGHKS and YYEKEE (reference sequence). This CDR3 is built from 13 residues. The CDR3 loop is CASTLPSTDTQYF. CDR3 bases: TGTGCCAGCACCTTGCCTAGCACAGATACGCAGTATTTT. The variable domain in full, completed from reference TRBV5-5 and TRBJ2-3, reads DAGVTQSPTHLIKTRGQQVTLRCSPISGHKSVSWYQQVLGQGPQFIFQYYEKEERGRGNFPDRFSARQFPNYSSELNVNALLLGDSALYLCASTLPSTDTQYFGPGTRLTVL.

J is TRBJ1-5 and V is TRBV10-3; D is perhaps TRBD1 (5 bases). Trimming took 3 bases from V and 3 from J, leaving 9 bases between them. This CDR3 spans 14 amino acids. The germline V gene has CDR1 ENHRY and CDR2 SYGVKD. CDR3 loop: CAISEDRHNQPQHF. For the CDR3, the DNA is TGTGCCATCAGTGAAGACAGACACAATCAGCCCCAGCATTTT.

This chain links TRBV25-1 with TRBJ1-1; TRBD1 is a possible D gene (5 bases). The germline V gene has CDR1 MGHDK and CDR2 SYGVNS. The CDR3 totals 16 residues. V dropped 7 bases and J dropped 1 base, with 19 bases sitting between them. CDR3: CASILQAGVWNTEAFF. DNA of the CDR3: TGTGCCAGCATCCTTCAGGCGGGGGTCTGGAACACTGAAGCTTTCTTT.

This clonotype was counted ten times or more. This chain joins TRBV19 and TRBJ1-2; 8 nucleotides match TRBD1. The V and J ends lost 3 bases and 4 bases, in that order; junction bases with no gene match: 7. CDR3 length: 15 residues. CDR1 is LNHDA and CDR2 is SQIVND in the germline V gene (reference sequence). The CDR3 reads CASSIPGGAGYGYTF. CDR3 nucleotide sequence: TGTGCCAGTAGTATCCCAGGGGGCGCCGGCTATGGCTACACCTTC.

CDR3 sequence (DNA): TGTGCCAGCAGCCCAGGTGGCTATGGCTACACCTTC. It codes for CASSPGGYGYTF. The J gene is TRBJ1-2, the V gene TRBV7-2; the D is unclear. The CDR3 spans 12 residues. Germline V gene lookup returns CDR1 SGHTA and CDR2 FQGNSA. Trimming cost V 5 bases and J 4 bases, with 8 bases left between them.

This chain joins TRBV6-1 and TRBJ2-2; possibly TRBD1 for D (6 bases). The ends were cut back, 7 bases at V and 0 bases at J, with 12 bases in the middle. The germline V gene encodes CDR1 MNHNS and CDR2 SASEGT. This CDR3 is 15 amino acids long. In nucleotides, the CDR3 is TGTGCCAGCAAACGGACAGTCGCGAACACCGGGGAGCTGTTTTTT. Its translation: CASKRTVANTGELFF.

The chain couples TRBV15 to TRBJ1-4, with D unresolved. Germline lookup yields CDR1 LNHNV and CDR2 YYDKDF (reference sequence). Trimming cost V 4 bases and J 7 bases, with 13 bases left between them. This CDR3 comprises 14 residues. The DNA for the CDR3 is TGTGCCACCAGCACGGACGGGCCAGCTGAAAAACTGTTTTTT. This sequence encodes CATSTDGPAEKLFF.

The sample holds many counts of this clonotype. The V gene is TRBV6-1, the J gene TRBJ1-2; D not resolved. This CDR3 spans 14 amino acids. V dropped 5 bases and J dropped 6 bases, with 16 bases sitting between them. Germline CDR1 and CDR2: MNHNS and SASEGT. CDR3 sequence reads: CASSLIPGEDGYTF. The CDR3 DNA follows: TGTGCCAGCAGTTTGATCCCGGGAGAGGATGGCTACACCTTC.

This chain uses TRBV19 with TRBJ2-1; D is unresolved. The germline V gene encodes CDR1 LNHDA and CDR2 SQIVND (reference sequence). The CDR3 is 17 amino acids. V lost 0 bases to trimming and J lost 2 bases, with 14 bases between them. In nucleotides, the CDR3 is TGTGCCAGTAGTATAGACATCGGTCTAGTAACCTACAATGAGCAGTTCTTC. It codes for CASSIDIGLVTYNEQFF.

This clonotype occurred once. This rearrangement joins TRBV6-1 to TRBJ2-7; TRBD1 might be the D (5 bases). The CDR3 runs to 14 residues. Per germline, CDR1 MNHNS and CDR2 SASEGT. V was pared by 7 bases and J by 3 bases, with 16 bases between. The CDR3 is CASIPGATGYEQYF. The DNA of the CDR3 is TGTGCCAGCATTCCAGGTGCAACAGGCTACGAGCAGTACTTC.

This clonotype has just one count. The chain is built from TRBV30 and TRBJ1-5; D not resolved. V was clipped by 2 bases and J by 7 bases, with 9 bases between them. Germline loops: CDR1 GTSNPN, CDR2 SVGIG (reference sequence). The CDR3 totals 12 residues. As DNA, the CDR3 is TGTGCCTGGAGTCGGAGCGGCCAGCCCCAGCATTTT. Translation: CAWSRSGQPQHF.

In regard to this clonotype: A much larger clone differs by one base, so this may be a read error. This rearrangement joins TRBV12-3 or TRBV12-4 to TRBJ1-5, with D maybe TRBD1 (5 bases). The germline V and J ends were trimmed by 8 bases and 9 bases, with 26 bases remaining between them. The CDR3 is 16 amino acids. DNA for the CDR3: TGTGCCAGCCAAGCCGCAGGCAGGGAGCCCGCCGGGCCCCAGCATTTT. Translated: CASQAAGREPAGPQHF.

This clonotype was observed many times. The chain combines TRBV6-1 with TRBJ1-5; D is possibly TRBD1 (5 bases). Germline V gene data show CDR1 as MNHNS and CDR2 as SASEGT. Trimming removed 8 bases from V and 7 bases from J, with 18 bases in between. The CDR3 is 14 amino acids. The CDR3, as DNA: TGTGCCAGCGCGGGACTCGGCGAGAAACAGCCCCAGCATTTT. Protein: CASAGLGEKQPQHF.

V usage is TRBV6-1 and J usage is TRBJ2-3; 11 nucleotides align to TRBD2. J gave up 4 bases and V 6 bases, and 3 bases lay outside the gene matches. Germline CDR1 is MNHNS and CDR2 is SASEGT. This CDR3 contains 14 residues. CDR3 DNA: TGTGCCAGCAGAAAACTAGCGGGAGCAGATACGCAGTATTTT. This encodes CASRKLAGADTQYF.

This clonotype showed up many times. The rearrangement links TRBV5-4 to TRBJ2-1, with 10 bases matching TRBD2. The CDR3 consists of 15 residues. Germline lookup yields CDR1 SGHNT and CDR2 YYREEE (reference sequence). V lost 3 bases to trimming and J lost 7 bases; unmatched junction nucleotides: 7. As DNA, the CDR3 is TGTGCCAGCAGCTCCGGAACTAGCGGGATAAATGAGCAGTTCTTC. It translates to CASSSGTSGINEQFF.